The 12 T cell receptor beta chains listed next were all sequenced from one sample in a study of PD-1 blockade in classical Hodgkin lymphoma. This table comes from immunoSEQ multiplex PCR, and its TCRdb copy is limited to in-frame clones, with some not included. The sample shows approximately 20,000 clones, approximately 90% of them seen only once. Documented time point: cycle 4 day 1 (C4D1), after six to seven weeks of nivolumab. Every patient relapsed after autologous stem cell transplantation, and brentuximab vedotin exposure varied. Magnetic negative selection was used to purify CD8+ T cells from thawed PBMCs. Sequencing was performed on CD8+ T cells from blood, taken before the fourth cycle of nivolumab. These receptors were obtained from a human donor with classical Hodgkin lymphoma.

The chain has TRBV30 and TRBJ2-3, with D unclear. Trimming removed 6 bases from V and 2 bases from J, with 3 bases in between. CDR1 and CDR2 from the germline V gene are GTSNPN and SVGIG (reference sequence). The CDR3 is made up of 10 amino acids. CDR3 residues: CACYTDTQYF. CDR3 nucleotide sequence: TGTGCCTGTTACACAGATACGCAGTATTTT.

CDR3: CASSSRLAGQSYEQYF. In nucleotides, the CDR3 is TGTGCCAGCAGTTCTCGACTAGCGGGGCAGTCCTACGAGCAGTACTTC. The chain carries TRBV27 and TRBJ2-7; TRBD2 aligns across 11 bases. Losses at the gene ends were 4 bases for V and 1 base for J; bases not matched to a gene: 6. The CDR3 has 16 amino acids. From germline, CDR1 is MNHEY and CDR2 SMNVEV (reference sequence).

V gene TRBV12-5 combines with J gene TRBJ2-1; the D gene is possibly TRBD2 (7 bases). Looked up from germline, CDR1 is LGHNT and CDR2 is FRNRAP. This CDR3 spans 14 amino acids. Trimming removed 4 bases from V and 5 bases from J, with 12 bases in between. This CDR3 reads CASGSEGGHNEQFF. The CDR3 DNA is TGTGCTAGTGGTTCGGAGGGGGGGCACAATGAGCAGTTCTTC.

The chain links TRBV15 to TRBJ2-1, with D uncertain. The CDR3 loop spans 17 amino acids. Germline CDR1 and CDR2: LNHNV and YYDKDF (reference sequence). V shed 1 base and J shed 5 bases, with 18 bases lying between them. CDR3 sequence reads: CATSRVAWSRSDNEQFF. The CDR3 DNA sequence: TGTGCCACCAGCAGAGTTGCTTGGTCGCGCTCAGACAATGAGCAGTTCTTC.

The rearrangement links TRBV27 to TRBJ2-1, with 8 bases identical to TRBD2. The CDR3 contains 17 residues. Trimming cost V 3 bases and J 12 bases; bases outside gene matches: 19. CDR1 MNHEY and CDR2 SMNVEV come from the germline V gene (reference sequence). CDR3 amino acids: CASSLAYGRGEEGGQFF. The CDR3 coding sequence is TGTGCCAGCAGTTTGGCCTATGGGCGGGGGGAGGAAGGCGGGCAGTTCTTC.

The V and J genes are TRBV6-1 and TRBJ1-1, with 7 nucleotides matching TRBD1. The CDR3 consists of 15 residues. In germline, CDR1 is MNHNS, CDR2 SASEGT. Unmatched junction bases numbered 10, after V lost 4 bases and J lost 5 bases. The CDR3 DNA follows: TGTGCCAGCAGTGTGAGATCGACAGGGAGGACTGAAGCTTTCTTT. Translation gives CASSVRSTGRTEAFF.

This chain uses TRBV6-6 with TRBJ2-7; no clear D. This CDR3 has 12 amino acids. Trimming removed 2 bases from V and 5 bases from J, with 7 bases in between. CDR1 MNHNY and CDR2 SVGAGI come from the germline V gene (reference sequence). CDR3 sequence (DNA): TGTGCCAGCAGTTACCTCGAGGACGAGCAGTACTTC. It codes for CASSYLEDEQYF.

V usage is TRBV19 and J usage is TRBJ1-3, with D maybe TRBD1 (6 bases). The CDR3 contains 17 residues. V was shortened by 6 bases and J by 0 bases, with 18 bases between the two germline ends. Germline-derived CDR1 and CDR2 are LNHDA and SQIVND (reference sequence). CDR3 sequence (DNA): TGTGCCAGTAGGTGGACAGCTCAAGGGTTCTCTGGAAACACCATATATTTT. Translated: CASRWTAQGFSGNTIYF.

The chain joins TRBV27 to TRBJ1-2, with D perhaps TRBD1 (5 bases). CDR1 MNHEY and CDR2 SMNVEV come from the germline V gene (reference sequence). The V end was cut by 6 bases, the J end by 8 bases, with 10 bases between. The CDR3 has 11 amino acids. Here the CDR3 reads CASRGAGGYTF. Written as DNA, the CDR3 is TGTGCCAGCAGAGGGGCCGGAGGCTACACCTTC.

This chain joins TRBV27 and TRBJ2-2; 10 positions match TRBD1. Germline V gives CDR1 MNHEY, CDR2 SMNVEV (reference sequence). Losses at the gene ends were 4 bases for V and 5 bases for J; bases not matched to a gene: 10. The CDR3 spans 17 residues. CDR3 in amino acids: CASSSLRTGGLTGELFF. The CDR3 bases are TGTGCCAGCAGTTCTCTACGGACAGGGGGACTAACCGGGGAGCTGTTTTTT.

J is TRBJ2-7 and V is TRBV27; 8 positions agree with TRBD1. J lost 5 bases, V lost 2 bases, and 14 bases had no gene match. CDR3 length: 17 residues. The germline V gene encodes CDR1 MNHEY and CDR2 SMNVEV (reference sequence). The CDR3 loop reads CASSLRTGRGRLDEQYF. CDR3 sequence (DNA): TGTGCCAGCAGTTTAAGAACCGGCAGGGGGCGCTTGGACGAGCAGTACTTC.

V is TRBV7-3 and J is TRBJ2-7, with 9 positions matching TRBD2. The V gene's germline CDR1 is SGHTA and CDR2 FQGTGA. CDR3 length: 16 residues. The V and J ends lost 0 bases and 0 bases, in that order; junction bases with no gene match: 3. Written as DNA, the CDR3 is TGTGCCAGCAGCTTAACGGGTAGCGGGAGCTCCTACGAGCAGTACTTC. Translating gives CASSLTGSGSSYEQYF.